This TCR beta chain is from a study of prognosis after radiotherapy for stage I lung cancer. For the study at large: SBRT radiotherapy comprised 3 to 5 fractions at a biologically effective dose of at least 100 Gy.

Findings of the study overall: Samples before stereotactic body radiation therapy had more unique TCR clones (median roughly 9,300 versus 7,200).

No patient had prior chemotherapy, radiotherapy or other malignancies, and all were node-negative on CT and PET/CT. The authors amplified TCR beta CDR3 from genomic DNA using two-round multiplex PCR. Round one of PCR was performed, and it used primers specific to each TRBV and TRBJ gene. TCRdb itself ran the multiplex PCR reads through MiXCR, one entry per CDR3 protein. Counted here are roughly 30,000 distinct CDR3 sequences, approximately 38% occurring once; the ten biggest clones make up roughly a third. This clonotype showed up just a few times. Its specificity is not known. Germline CDR1 reads LGHDT; CDR2 reads YNNKEL (reference sequence). The germline V and J ends were trimmed by 6 bases and 6 bases, with 5 bases remaining between them. The CDR3 consists of 11 residues.

The sequenced sample was PBMCs, obtained before or after stereotactic body radiation therapy (not recorded which). The chain has TRBV3-1 and TRBJ2-2; D is unresolved. The sequence was collected from a donor aged 50 or older with non-small cell lung cancer. CDR3 DNA sequence: TGTGCCAGCAGGTCATCCGGGGAGCTGTTTTTT. Amino acid sequence: CASRSSGELFF.